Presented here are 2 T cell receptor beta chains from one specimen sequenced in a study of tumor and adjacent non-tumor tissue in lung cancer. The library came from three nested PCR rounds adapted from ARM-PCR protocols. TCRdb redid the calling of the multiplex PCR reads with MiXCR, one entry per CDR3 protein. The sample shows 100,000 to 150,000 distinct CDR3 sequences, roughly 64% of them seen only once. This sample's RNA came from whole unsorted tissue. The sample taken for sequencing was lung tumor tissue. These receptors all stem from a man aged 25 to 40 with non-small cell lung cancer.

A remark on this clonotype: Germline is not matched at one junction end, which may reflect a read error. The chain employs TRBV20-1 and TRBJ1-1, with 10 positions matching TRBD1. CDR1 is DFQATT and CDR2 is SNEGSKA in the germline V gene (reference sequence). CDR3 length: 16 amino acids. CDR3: CSARPRDRGPYTEASF. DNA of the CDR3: TGCAGTGCTAGACCCCGGGACAGGGGACCTTACACTGAAGCTTCCTTT.

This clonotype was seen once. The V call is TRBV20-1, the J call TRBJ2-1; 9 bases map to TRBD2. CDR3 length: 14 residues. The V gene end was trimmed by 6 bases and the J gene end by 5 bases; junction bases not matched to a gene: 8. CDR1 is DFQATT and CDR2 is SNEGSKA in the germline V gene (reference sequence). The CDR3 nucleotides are TGCAGTGCCCCGCTAGCGGGATGGCACAATGAGCAGTTCTTC. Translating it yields CSAPLAGWHNEQFF.